What follows are 18 T cell receptor beta chains derived from one specimen sequenced in a study of cytomegalovirus exposure and HLA in healthy donors. PCR primers comprised 60 Vbeta and 13 Jbeta primers. Produced via immunoSEQ multiplex PCR; TCRdb's table is partial and in-frame only. Of just over 200,000 clones listed, around 64% are singletons. Sequences were obtained from PBMCs. These receptor sequences come from a man aged 40-50 years in good health and CMV-seropositive.

CDR3 in amino acids: CASGRDRSGYTF. The CDR3 DNA follows: TGTGCCAGCGGCCGGGACAGGAGTGGCTACACCTTC. This chain uses TRBV16 with TRBJ1-2; TRBD1 matches 8 bases. The length of the CDR3 is 12 residues. Losses at the gene ends were 8 bases for V and 7 bases for J; bases not matched to a gene: 6. CDR1 and CDR2 (germline): KGHSY, FQNENV.

The J gene is TRBJ1-1, the V gene TRBV6-6, with D tentatively TRBD1 (5 bases). V lost 8 bases and J lost 1, with 11 bases in between. The CDR3 sequence is 13 residues long. CDR1 and CDR2 (germline): MNHNY, SVGAGI (reference sequence). The CDR3: CASVDRPNTEAFF. CDR3 bases: TGTGCCAGCGTCGACAGACCGAACACTGAAGCTTTCTTT.

This clone appeared a few times. The V call is TRBV20-1, the J call TRBJ1-1; D gene ambiguous. Germline values: CDR1 DFQATT, CDR2 SNEGSKA (reference sequence). Deletions cut 3 bases from V and 1 base from J, with 3 bases between. The CDR3 is 11 residues long. The CDR3 reads CSASRNTEAFF. CDR3 DNA: TGCAGTGCTAGTCGGAACACTGAAGCTTTCTTT.

The chain combines TRBV5-5 with TRBJ2-7; 14 positions agree with TRBD2. The germline V gene encodes CDR1 SGHKS and CDR2 YYEKEE (reference sequence). The J segment lost 4 bases and the V segment lost 4 bases, leaving 7 bases of the junction unmatched. This CDR3 has 16 residues. The CDR3 loop reads CASSPRLAGGTYEQYF. In DNA, the CDR3 is TGTGCCAGCAGCCCCCGACTAGCGGGGGGGACATACGAGCAGTACTTC.

This clone was seen only once. This sequence joins TRBV13 and TRBJ1-1, with D unresolved. Germline V lookup: CDR1 PRHDT, CDR2 FYEKMQ (reference sequence). V was pared by 5 bases and J by 6 bases, with 13 bases between. The CDR3 is 13 amino acids. CDR3 loop: CASSLAGRSEAFF. The CDR3 DNA is TGTGCCAGCAGCCTAGCGGGGAGATCTGAAGCTTTCTTT. Together with reference TRBV13 and TRBJ1-1, the CDR3 gives the full variable domain: AAGVIQSPRHLIKEKRETATLKCYPIPRHDTVYWYQQGPGQDPQFLISFYEKMQSDKGSIPDRFSAQQFSDYHSELNMSSLELGDSALYFCASSLAGRSEAFFGQGTRLTVV.

DNA of the CDR3: TGTGCCAGCAGCCGACACAGAGGGACAGGGACGTATGGCTACACCTTC. The encoded protein is CASSRHRGTGTYGYTF. This chain uses TRBV7-2 with TRBJ1-2; 9 bases align to TRBD1. Germline V gene data show CDR1 as SGHTA and CDR2 as FQGNSA. Trimming cost V 5 bases and J 5 bases; bases outside gene matches: 12. The CDR3 extends over 16 amino acids.

This clone appeared a few times. The V call is TRBV2, the J call TRBJ2-3; 8 bases line up with TRBD2. The CDR3 spans 16 residues. Trimming at V came to 6 bases and at J to 1 base, leaving 9 bases not matched to a gene. The V gene's germline CDR1 is SNHLY and CDR2 FYNNEI. CDR3 sequence: CASSIQLAARTDTQYF. In DNA, the CDR3 is TGTGCCAGCAGCATACAACTAGCGGCACGCACAGATACGCAGTATTTT.

This clone came up a few times. The CDR3 DNA follows: TGCGCCAGCAGCCAACACACAGGACGAAACACTGAAGCTTTCTTT. It translates to CASSQHTGRNTEAFF. This chain uses TRBV4-3 with TRBJ1-1; D perhaps matches TRBD1 (5 bases). V lost 2 bases and J 2 bases, leaving 12 bases between the germline ends. The CDR3 consists of 15 residues. From germline, CDR1 is LGHNA and CDR2 YSLEER.

The rearrangement links TRBV28 to TRBJ1-4; 9 bases align to TRBD1. Germline V gene sequence: CDR1 MDHEN, CDR2 SYDVKM. There are 12 residues in the CDR3. The CDR3 protein is CSVQGAGEKLFF. The CDR3 DNA reads as TGTTCAGTACAGGGGGCCGGTGAAAAACTGTTTTTT.

The J gene is TRBJ1-2, the V gene TRBV25-1; 7 nucleotides agree with TRBD1. The CDR3 extends over 17 amino acids. Losses at the gene ends were 9 bases for V and 0 bases for J; bases not matched to a gene: 16. CDR1 and CDR2 from the germline V gene are MGHDK and SYGVNS. This chain's CDR3 is CARDRQGDREANYGYTF. As DNA, the CDR3 is TGTGCCAGAGACAGGCAGGGGGACAGAGAAGCTAACTATGGCTACACCTTC.

The V gene is TRBV7-3, the J gene TRBJ2-3; 10 nucleotides align to TRBD1. Germline-derived CDR1 and CDR2 are SGHTA and FQGTGA. The CDR3 is made up of 14 amino acids. Trimming removed 5 bases from V and 4 bases from J; junction bases left unmatched: 3. CDR3 sequence: CASSMTGGADTQYF. The CDR3 region has the DNA TGTGCCAGCAGCATGACAGGGGGCGCAGATACGCAGTATTTT.

The CDR3 DNA sequence: TGTGCCAGCCTGCGGCGTCCCACAGATACGCAGTATTTT. Translated, it gives CASLRRPTDTQYF. This chain uses TRBV6-5 with TRBJ2-3; no firm D call. CDR3 size: 13 residues. The V and J ends lost 8 bases and 2 bases respectively, with 11 bases between them. CDR1 is MNHEY, CDR2 SVGAGI, per germline.

J is TRBJ1-1 and V is TRBV7-9; no firm D call. The V gene's germline CDR1 is SEHNR and CDR2 FQNEAQ (reference sequence). V was trimmed by 1 base and J by 6 bases, leaving 9 bases between them. CDR3 length equals 13 residues. CDR3 protein: CASSLVATPEAFF. In DNA form, the CDR3 reads TGTGCCAGCAGCTTAGTAGCGACGCCTGAAGCTTTCTTT.

The rearrangement uses TRBV11-2 and TRBJ2-3; D not certain. CDR3 length: 15 amino acids. Germline lookup yields CDR1 SGHAT and CDR2 FQNNGV. V lost 0 bases, J lost 7 bases, and 14 bases lay in between. DNA for the CDR3: TGTGCCAGCAGCTTAGATCTTAGCCCCCGACATACGCAGTATTTT. This sequence encodes CASSLDLSPRHTQYF.

This rearrangement joins TRBV6-5 to TRBJ2-5; tentatively, D is TRBD2 (6 bases). The end of the DNA fits TRBJ2-7 better, so the J call may be wrong. Germline assignment: CDR1 MNHEY and CDR2 SVGAGI. The CDR3 runs 13 residues. The CDR3 DNA reads TGTGCCAGCAGTTACGGAGGGAGGAGCGAGCAGTACTTC. Its protein is CASSYGGRSEQYF.

The chain carries TRBV19 and TRBJ2-1; 12 bases are a match to TRBD2. The CDR3 has 18 amino acids. V was pared by 3 bases and J by 0 bases, with 6 bases of the junction left unmatched. Germline V gene sequence: CDR1 LNHDA, CDR2 SQIVND (reference sequence). The CDR3, as DNA: TGTGCCAGTAGTATGACTAGCGGGGGCATTAACTCCTACAATGAGCAGTTCTTC. It encodes CASSMTSGGINSYNEQFF.

As to this clone: The junction differs from germline at one of its ends, possibly a read error. The chain joins TRBV6-6 to TRBJ1-3; D unclear. The CDR3 covers 15 residues. CDR1 and CDR2 (germline): MNHNY, SVGAGI (reference sequence). The CDR3 DNA reads as TGTGCCAGCAGTTACACAGCCCGCTCTGGAAACACCATGTATTTT. Its translation is CASSYTARSGNTMYF.

This sequence joins TRBV4-1 and TRBJ2-5, with D perhaps given as TRBD1 or TRBD2 (7 bases each). The J call may be in error: the DNA end matches TRBJ2-7 better. CDR3 length: 14 amino acids. Looked up from germline, CDR1 is MGHRA and CDR2 is YSYEKL. The CDR3 region has the DNA TGCGCCAGCAGCAAAGCGGGACAGACTCTCGAGCAGTACTTC. This codes for CASSKAGQTLEQYF.